A selection of T cell receptor beta chains follows, all from one sample in a study of cytomegalovirus exposure and HLA in healthy donors. Repertoires were generated with immunoSEQ multiplex PCR, while TCRdb's copy carries only in-frame clones and drops some. The sample contains fewer than 100,000 clones, approximately 90% of which appear only once. Sequencing was done on a sample of PBMCs. The origin of the receptors is a man aged 30 to 39 in good health and CMV-seronegative. CDR3s include the opening cysteine and the closing phenylalanine or tryptophan. The D gene is left open where the match is weak. The listing skips clone size in some rows; elsewhere it reads once, few, many or a size class.

V	J	size	D	CDR3	DNA
TRBV1	TRBJ1-5	NA	NA	CTSSQDGRQGGNQPQHF	TGCACCAGCAGCCAAGATGGTCGGCAGGGGGGCAATCAGCCCCAGCATTTT
TRBV7-9	TRBJ2-2	NA	TRBD2	CASSLRGGAGELFF	TGTGCCAGCAGCTTACGGGGGGGCGCCGGGGAGCTGTTTTTT
TRBV25-1	TRBJ2-7	NA	TRBD1	CASSEIGTGFDEQYF	TGTGCCAGCAGTGAAATCGGGACAGGGTTCGACGAGCAGTACTTC
TRBV5-1	TRBJ2-5	NA	NA	CASSLGSLAGNIETQYF	TGCGCCAGCAGCTTGGGTTCTTTGGCGGGGAATATCGAGACCCAGTACTTC
TRBV2	TRBJ1-1	NA	TRBD1	CASSGTGQSEAFF	TGTGCCAGCAGCGGAACGGGACAGTCAGAAGCTTTCTTT
TRBV18	TRBJ2-2	NA	TRBD1	CASSLRTGGVNTGELFF	TGTGCCAGCTCACTTAGGACAGGGGGCGTCAACACCGGGGAGCTGTTTTTT
TRBV7-6	TRBJ2-7	NA	NA	CASSLAAGWDEQYF	TGTGCCAGCAGCTTAGCGGCGGGATGGGACGAGCAGTACTTC
TRBV28	TRBJ2-7	NA	NA	CASSLLGSGHPAEQYF	TGTGCCAGCAGTTTATTAGGTAGCGGTCATCCCGCCGAGCAGTACTTC
TRBV4-1	TRBJ1-2	NA	TRBD1	CASSLPRGLYGYTF	TGCGCCAGCAGCCTCCCCAGGGGGCTGTATGGCTACACCTTC
TRBV28	TRBJ2-6	NA	TRBD1	CASSFQGAGANVLTF	TGTGCCAGCAGTTTTCAGGGGGCTGGGGCCAACGTCCTGACTTTC
TRBV21-1	TRBJ2-7	NA	NA	CASSPTFVRTAGEQYF	TGTGCCAGCAGCCCGACCTTTGTAAGGACGGCGGGCGAGCAGTACTTC
TRBV28	TRBJ1-6	few	NA	CASKTGSSPLHF	TGTGCCAGCAAAACAGGGAGTTCACCCCTCCACTTT
TRBV19	TRBJ2-5	NA	TRBD1	CASRGTGEGAFETQYF	TGTGCCAGTAGAGGGACAGGGGAGGGTGCGTTCGAGACCCAGTACTTC
TRBV14	TRBJ2-1	NA	NA	CASSWTTASNEQFF	TGTGCCAGCAGCTGGACTACAGCTTCCAATGAGCAGTTCTTC
TRBV30	TRBJ2-7	NA	TRBD1	CAWSAKTGRSWEQYF	TGTGCCTGGAGTGCTAAGACAGGGCGTTCGTGGGAGCAGTACTTC
TRBV5-8	TRBJ2-1	NA	TRBD1	CASSFRGLGSSEQFF	TGTGCCAGCAGCTTCAGGGGGCTTGGTTCGAGTGAGCAGTTCTTC
TRBV11-1	TRBJ1-4	NA	TRBD1	CASSSRDRLNEKLFF	TGTGCCAGCAGCTCCCGGGACAGACTTAATGAAAAACTGTTTTTT
TRBV6-1	TRBJ2-5	NA	TRBD2	CASSDLAGGAETQYF	TGTGCCAGCAGTGACCTAGCGGGAGGAGCGGAGACCCAGTACTTC
TRBV19	TRBJ1-6	few	NA	CASSIDRGSGPLHF	TGTGCCAGTAGTATAGACAGGGGCTCGGGACCCCTCCACTTT
TRBV11-2	TRBJ2-7	NA	TRBD2	CASSLQTSGVAYEQYF	TGTGCCAGCAGCTTACAGACTAGCGGGGTAGCCTACGAGCAGTACTTC
TRBV10-3	TRBJ1-5	NA	NA	CAISEQGRGNQPQHF	TGTGCCATCAGTGAGCAGGGGAGAGGCAATCAGCCCCAGCATTTT
TRBV11-3	TRBJ2-2	NA	TRBD1	CASSGTGADTGELFF	TGTGCCAGCAGCGGGACAGGGGCGGACACCGGGGAGCTGTTTTTT
TRBV28	TRBJ2-4	NA	NA	CASSPIKAGRQKNIQYF	TGTGCCAGCAGTCCCATTAAGGCAGGGCGACAAAAGAACATTCAGTACTTC